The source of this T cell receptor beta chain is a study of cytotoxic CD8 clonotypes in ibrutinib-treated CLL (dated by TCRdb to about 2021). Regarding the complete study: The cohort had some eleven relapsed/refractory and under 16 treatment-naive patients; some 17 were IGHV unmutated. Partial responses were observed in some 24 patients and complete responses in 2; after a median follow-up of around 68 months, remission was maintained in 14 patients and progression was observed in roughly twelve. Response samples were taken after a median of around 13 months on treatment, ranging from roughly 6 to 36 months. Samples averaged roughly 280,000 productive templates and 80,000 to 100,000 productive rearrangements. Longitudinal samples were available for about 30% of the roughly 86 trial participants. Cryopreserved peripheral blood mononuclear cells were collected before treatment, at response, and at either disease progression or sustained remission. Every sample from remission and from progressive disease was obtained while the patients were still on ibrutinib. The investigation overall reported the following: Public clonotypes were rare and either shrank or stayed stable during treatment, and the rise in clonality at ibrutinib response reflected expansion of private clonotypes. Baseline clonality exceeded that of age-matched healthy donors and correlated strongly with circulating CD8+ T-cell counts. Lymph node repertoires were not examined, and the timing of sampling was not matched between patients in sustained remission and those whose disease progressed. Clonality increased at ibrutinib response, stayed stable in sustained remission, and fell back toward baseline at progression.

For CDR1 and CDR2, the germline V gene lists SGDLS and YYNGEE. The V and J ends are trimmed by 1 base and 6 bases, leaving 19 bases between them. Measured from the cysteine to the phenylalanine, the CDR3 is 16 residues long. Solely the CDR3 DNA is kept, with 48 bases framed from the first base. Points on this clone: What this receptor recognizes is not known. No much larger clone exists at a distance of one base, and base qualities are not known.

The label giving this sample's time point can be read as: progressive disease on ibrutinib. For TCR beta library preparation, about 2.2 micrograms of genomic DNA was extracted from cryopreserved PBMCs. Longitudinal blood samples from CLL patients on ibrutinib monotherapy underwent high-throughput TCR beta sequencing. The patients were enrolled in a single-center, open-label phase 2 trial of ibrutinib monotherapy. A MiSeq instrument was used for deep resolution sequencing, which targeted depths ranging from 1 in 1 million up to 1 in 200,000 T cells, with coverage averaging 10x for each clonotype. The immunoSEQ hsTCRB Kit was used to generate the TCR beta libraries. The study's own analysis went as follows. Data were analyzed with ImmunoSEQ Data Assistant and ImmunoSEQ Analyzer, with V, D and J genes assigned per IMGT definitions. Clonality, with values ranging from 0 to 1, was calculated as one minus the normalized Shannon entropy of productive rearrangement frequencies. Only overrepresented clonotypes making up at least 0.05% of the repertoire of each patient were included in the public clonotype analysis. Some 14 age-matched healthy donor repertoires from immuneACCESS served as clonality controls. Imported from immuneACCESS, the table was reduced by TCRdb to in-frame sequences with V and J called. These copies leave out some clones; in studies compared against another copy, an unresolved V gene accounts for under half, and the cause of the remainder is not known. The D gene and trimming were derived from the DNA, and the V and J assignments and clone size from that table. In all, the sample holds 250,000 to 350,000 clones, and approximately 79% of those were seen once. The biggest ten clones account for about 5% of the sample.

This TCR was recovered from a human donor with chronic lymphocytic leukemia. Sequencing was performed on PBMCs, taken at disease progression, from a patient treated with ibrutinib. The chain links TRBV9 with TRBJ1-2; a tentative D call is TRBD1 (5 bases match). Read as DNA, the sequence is TGTGCCAGCAGCGTACTTAGCCGAGGGGTCCTCCATGGCTACACCTTC. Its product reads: CASSVLSRGVLHGYTF.